This T cell receptor (beta chain) was sequenced during a study of blood T cell repertoires in COVID-19. Profiled with immunoSEQ multiplex PCR; TCRdb holds only in-frame clones, not every one. The sample has around 200,000 clones, around nine tenths seen once. In its sample, this clone was seen a few times. The CDR3 spans 12 residues. V was clipped by 6 bases and J by 10 bases, with 10 bases between them. Germline CDR1 is LGHDT and CDR2 is YNNKEL (reference sequence). The specimen was peripheral blood. This chain connects TRBV3-1 (or the pseudogene TRBV3-2) to TRBJ2-6; D perhaps matches TRBD2 (5 bases). This receptor was obtained from a man between 65 and 79 years old with acute or convalescent COVID-19. CDR3 sequence (DNA): TGTGCCAGCAGTCTCTGGGAGAACGTCCTGACTTTC. It translates to CASSLWENVLTF.